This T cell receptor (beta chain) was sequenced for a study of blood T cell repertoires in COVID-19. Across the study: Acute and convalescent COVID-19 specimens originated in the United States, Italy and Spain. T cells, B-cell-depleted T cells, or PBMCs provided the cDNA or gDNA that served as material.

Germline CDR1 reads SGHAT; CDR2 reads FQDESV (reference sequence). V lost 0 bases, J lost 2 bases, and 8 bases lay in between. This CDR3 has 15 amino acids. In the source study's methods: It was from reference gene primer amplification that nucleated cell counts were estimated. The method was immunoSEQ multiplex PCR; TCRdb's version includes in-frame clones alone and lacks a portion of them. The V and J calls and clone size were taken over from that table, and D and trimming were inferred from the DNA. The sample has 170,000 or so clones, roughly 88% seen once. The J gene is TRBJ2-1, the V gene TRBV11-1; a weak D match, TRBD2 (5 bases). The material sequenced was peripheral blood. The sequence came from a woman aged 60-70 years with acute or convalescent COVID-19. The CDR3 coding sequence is TGTGCCAGCAGCTTAGCCGGGGAGCCCTACAATGAGCAGTTCTTC. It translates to CASSLAGEPYNEQFF. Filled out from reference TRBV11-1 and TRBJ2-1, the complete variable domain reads EAEVAQSPRYKITEKSQAVAFWCDPISGHATLYWYRQILGQGPELLVQFQDESVVDDSQLPKDRFSAERLKGVDSTLKIQPAELGDSAMYLCASSLAGEPYNEQFFGPGTRLTVL.